One and the same sample provided the 15 T cell receptor beta chains below, sequenced in a study of T cells in localized non-small cell lung cancer. The table came from immunoSEQ multiplex PCR; TCRdb's copy has only in-frame clones and leaves some out. This sample carries 70,000 to 95,000 clones, roughly 93% of them seen once, and the ten largest clones take approximately 4%. This specimen consisted of PBMCs, obtained before any cancer treatment. Source of these receptors: a woman between 35 and 75 years old with stage II squamous cell lung carcinoma.

This clone is a singleton in its sample. The chain uses TRBV7-6 and TRBJ2-7; TRBD2 matches 8 bases. The CDR3 is 14 residues long. From germline, CDR1 is SGHVS and CDR2 FNYEAQ. Trimming at V came to 10 bases and at J to 0 bases, leaving 8 bases not matched to a gene. The CDR3 bases are TGTGCCACCCTAGCGGGCGGGGGCTCCTACGAGCAGTACTTC. This translates into CATLAGGGSYEQYF.

The V call is TRBV7-8, the J call TRBJ2-4; 8 bases line up with TRBD2. The CDR3 loop spans 14 amino acids. Germline CDR1 SGHVS, CDR2 FQNEAQ. V lost 5 bases and J lost 7; bases outside the gene matches: 7. The chain's CDR3 is CASSLGTSRNIQYF. The CDR3 bases are TGTGCCAGCAGCCTAGGGACTAGTCGCAACATTCAGTACTTC.

The CDR3 sequence is CASSFRATNEKLFF. The CDR3 bases are TGTGCCAGCAGTTTCCGGGCCACTAATGAAAAACTGTTTTTT. V is TRBV6-6 and J is TRBJ1-4, with D hard to call. In germline, CDR1 is MNHNY, CDR2 SVGAGI (reference sequence). Trimming pared 4 bases from V and 2 bases from J, leaving 8 bases between. The CDR3 covers 14 residues.

This clone was seen only once. The chain links TRBV28 to TRBJ2-3; no clear D gene. CDR1 and CDR2 (germline): MDHEN, SYDVKM. CDR3 length: 15 residues. V lost 10 bases and J lost 3, with 20 bases in between. The CDR3 DNA follows: TGTGCCATCTCTGTGGGGTCGGGTTTAACAGATACGCAGTATTTT. Protein product: CAISVGSGLTDTQYF.

The V and J genes are TRBV2 and TRBJ1-2; TRBD1 matches at 9 bases. CDR1 SNHLY and CDR2 FYNNEI come from the germline V gene. The CDR3 has 15 residues. V lost 6 bases, J lost 8 bases, and 13 bases stayed unmatched. CDR3 nucleotide sequence: TGTGCCAGCAGCGATGAAGGACAGGGGTTCCCCGGCTACACCTTC. The encoded protein is CASSDEGQGFPGYTF.

The V and J genes are TRBV27 and TRBJ1-2, with a weak D call TRBD1 (5 bases). Trimming took off 3 bases at V and 5 bases at J, with 7 bases between the two ends. In germline, CDR1 is MNHEY, CDR2 SMNVEV (reference sequence). This CDR3 has 12 residues. The CDR3 DNA reads as TGTGCCAGCAGTTTGAGGGGATATGGCTACACCTTC. Amino acids: CASSLRGYGYTF.

The chain links TRBV7-9 to TRBJ1-2; TRBD1 matches at 9 bases. V was clipped by 11 bases and J by 2 bases; unmatched bases: 6. Germline CDR1 SEHNR, CDR2 FQNEAQ (reference sequence). The CDR3 consists of 13 residues. CDR3 protein: CAVEGQGNYGYTF. CDR3 DNA: TGTGCCGTTGAGGGACAGGGAAACTATGGCTACACCTTC.

This clone came up once. V and J are TRBV7-9 and TRBJ1-1, with 8 nucleotides matching TRBD1. This CDR3 is 16 amino acids long. Germline CDR1 reads SEHNR; CDR2 reads FQNEAQ (reference sequence). The J segment lost 1 base and the V segment lost 4 bases, leaving 8 bases of the junction unmatched. DNA of the CDR3: TGTGCCAGCAGCTCCCCGGGACAGGAGGGGAACACTGAAGCTTTCTTT. Its translation: CASSSPGQEGNTEAFF.

The chain combines TRBV19 with TRBJ2-1; TRBD2 aligns across 9 bases. This CDR3 is 14 amino acids long. Losses at the gene ends were 6 bases for V and 7 bases for J; bases not matched to a gene: 7. Germline CDR1 is LNHDA and CDR2 is SQIVND (reference sequence). The CDR3 loop reads CASRSTGLANEQFF. The CDR3 region has the DNA TGTGCCAGTAGATCCACGGGACTAGCTAATGAGCAGTTCTTC.

V gene TRBV2 combines with J gene TRBJ1-5; D is perhaps TRBD1 (5 bases). V lost 8 bases and J lost 3, with 11 bases in between. Germline-derived CDR1 and CDR2 are SNHLY and FYNNEI. This CDR3 region has 13 residues. The CDR3 nucleotides are TGTGCCAGCTCGACAGCGGTCAATCAGCCCCAGCATTTT. Its translation: CASSTAVNQPQHF.

V is TRBV19 and J is TRBJ1-5; 7 positions agree with TRBD1. This CDR3 is 15 amino acids long. Trimming cost V 7 bases and J 6 bases; bases outside gene matches: 12. The germline V gene encodes CDR1 LNHDA and CDR2 SQIVND (reference sequence). CDR3 DNA: TGTGCCAGTACCTCCGGTACAGGGGATGGTCAGCCCCAGCATTTT. Its translation is CASTSGTGDGQPQHF.

This chain links TRBV5-4 with TRBJ2-6; TRBD2 might be the D (6 bases). Trimming left V 4 bases short and J 3 bases short, with 17 bases between. CDR1 SGHNT and CDR2 YYREEE come from the germline V gene (reference sequence). The CDR3 contains 17 residues. The CDR3 region is CASSPPEGGNGANVLTF. The CDR3 DNA reads as TGTGCCAGCAGCCCCCCAGAGGGAGGCAATGGGGCCAACGTCCTGACTTTC.

DNA of the CDR3: TGTGCCATCAGTGCGGGGGGGACTAGCGGGAGTGGGGAGCAGTACTTC. It translates to CAISAGGTSGSGEQYF. V gene TRBV10-3 combines with J gene TRBJ2-7; 14 nucleotides agree with TRBD2. CDR1 and CDR2 from the germline V gene are ENHRY and SYGVKD. V trimming: 4 bases; J trimming: 7 bases; junction bases outside the gene matches: 9. The CDR3 covers 16 residues.

The chain combines TRBV5-1 with TRBJ2-2; no reliable D call. CDR1 is SGHRS, CDR2 YFSETQ, per germline. The CDR3 length is 13 residues. Trimming took 3 bases from V and 0 from J, leaving 3 bases between them. The CDR3 loop is CASSSTNTGELFF. As DNA, the CDR3 is TGCGCCAGCAGCTCAACGAACACCGGGGAGCTGTTTTTT.

This clone came up a few times. J is TRBJ1-5 and V is TRBV10-3; D is ambiguous. Germline V gene lookup returns CDR1 ENHRY and CDR2 SYGVKD. The CDR3 is made up of 15 amino acids. The germline V and J ends were trimmed by 1 base and 0 bases, with 7 bases remaining between them. The CDR3 nucleotides are TGTGCCATCAGTGAGTTCGGGTCTAGCAATCAGCCCCAGCATTTT. Residues: CAISEFGSSNQPQHF.